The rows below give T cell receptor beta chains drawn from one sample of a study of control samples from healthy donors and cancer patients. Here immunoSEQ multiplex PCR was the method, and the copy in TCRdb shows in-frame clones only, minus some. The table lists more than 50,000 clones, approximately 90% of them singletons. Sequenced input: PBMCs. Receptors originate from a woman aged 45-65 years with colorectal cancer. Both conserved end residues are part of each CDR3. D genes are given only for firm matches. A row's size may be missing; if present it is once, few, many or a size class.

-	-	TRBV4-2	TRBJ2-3	TGTGCCAGCAGCCAAGATCGGCTGGCGGACGACGCGCAGTATTTT	CASSQDRLADDAQYF
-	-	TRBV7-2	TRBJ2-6	TGTGCCAGCAGCTTAAGTAGCAGCTCTGGGGCCAACGTCCTGACTTTC	CASSLSSSSGANVLTF
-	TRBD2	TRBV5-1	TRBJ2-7	TGCGCCAGCTCTTTCGGGGGGGCACGTTACGAGCAGTACTTC	CASSFGGARYEQYF
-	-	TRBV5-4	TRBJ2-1	TGTGCCAGCAGCTCTGGGACGGACGCTTACAATGAGCAGTTCTTC	CASSSGTDAYNEQFF
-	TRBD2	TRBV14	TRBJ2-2	TGTGCCAGCAGCCCACTAGCGGCGGCGAACACCGGGGAGCTGTTTTTT	CASSPLAAANTGELFF
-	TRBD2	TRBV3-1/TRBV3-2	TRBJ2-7	TGTGCCAGCAGCTACCAAGCGGGAGGACCCTACGAGCAGTACTTC	CASSYQAGGPYEQYF
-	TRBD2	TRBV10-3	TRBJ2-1	TGTGCCATCTCAGCGGGAGCCAACTACAATGAGCAGTTCTTC	CAISAGANYNEQFF
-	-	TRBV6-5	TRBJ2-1	TGTGCCAGCGACTCTAGGTTGCGCTCCTACAATGAGCAGTTCTTC	CASDSRLRSYNEQFF
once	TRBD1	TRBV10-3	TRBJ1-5	TGTGCCATCAGTGCGGGACAGGGGAATCAGCCCCAGCATTTT	CAISAGQGNQPQHF
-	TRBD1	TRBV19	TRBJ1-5	TGTGCCAGTACCTCGTACCCCGGGACAGGGGAGCCCCAGCATTTT	CASTSYPGTGEPQHF
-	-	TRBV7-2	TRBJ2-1	TGTGCCAGCAGCCCCCGAATTACTGGTTACAATGAGCAGTTCTTC	CASSPRITGYNEQFF
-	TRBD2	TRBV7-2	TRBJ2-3	TGTGCCAGCAGCCGTCGGGGCGGGAGTGGCGATACGCAGTATTTT	CASSRRGGSGDTQYF
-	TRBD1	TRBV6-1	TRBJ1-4	TGTGCCAGCAGTGACAGGGGGCGTGAAAAACTGTTTTTT	CASSDRGREKLFF
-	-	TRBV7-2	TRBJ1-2	TGTGCCAGCAGCTTTTCCAACCATGGCTACACCTTC	CASSFSNHGYTF
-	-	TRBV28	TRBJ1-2	TGTGCCAGCAGCCCCTCCGGGGAGGTCTATGGCTACACCTTC	CASSPSGEVYGYTF